The 7 T cell receptor beta chains in this list originate from one sample, sequenced in a study of siplizumab effects on memory and regulatory T cells. TCRdb's table, derived via immunoSEQ multiplex PCR, lists solely in-frame clones and lacks some. This sample yields 90,000 to 130,000 clones, of which approximately 92% are seen a single time; roughly 1.4% belongs to the top ten. The sample comprised CD4+ T cells sorted from blood. The source is a human donor in good health.

The rearrangement uses TRBV11-2 and TRBJ2-1; 7 nucleotides line up with TRBD2. Trimming took 5 bases from V and 3 from J; bases not matched to a gene: 7. Germline V lookup: CDR1 SGHAT, CDR2 FQNNGV. The CDR3 has 15 amino acids. CDR3 residues: CASSLRVAGYNEQFF. The CDR3 nucleotides are TGTGCCAGCAGCCTCAGGGTAGCGGGCTACAATGAGCAGTTCTTC.

This clone was seen once. The chain carries TRBV15 and TRBJ2-3; no clear D gene. Germline loops: CDR1 LNHNV, CDR2 YYDKDF (reference sequence). V lost 3 bases and J 3 bases, leaving 13 bases between the germline ends. The CDR3 spans 15 residues. CDR3: CATSSWSSHTDTQYF. CDR3 nucleotide sequence: TGTGCCACCAGCAGCTGGTCCAGCCATACAGATACGCAGTATTTT.

This sequence joins TRBV29-1 and TRBJ2-5; 7 bases agree with TRBD1. V gave up 7 bases and J gave up 4 bases; unmatched junction bases: 6. CDR1 is SQVTM, CDR2 ANQGSEA, per germline. This CDR3 contains 12 residues. The CDR3 bases are TGCAGCGCCACTAGGGACAGAGAGACCCAGTACTTC. Translated: CSATRDRETQYF.

The chain combines TRBV5-6 with TRBJ2-7, with D tentatively TRBD2 (5 bases). The V gene lost 0 bases and the J gene lost 5 bases, with 21 bases spanning the gap. This CDR3 contains 17 residues. Germline values: CDR1 SGHDT, CDR2 YYEEEE. This CDR3 reads CASSLVVIRGPFHEQYF. The CDR3, as DNA: TGTGCCAGCAGCTTGGTGGTCATCCGGGGTCCCTTCCACGAGCAGTACTTC. The entire variable domain, with the rest obtained from reference TRBV5-6 and TRBJ2-7, is as follows: DAGVTQSPTHLIKTRGQQVTLRCSPKSGHDTVSWYQQALGQGPQFIFQYYEEEERQRGNFPDRFSGHQFPNYSSELNVNALLLGDSALYLCASSLVVIRGPFHEQYFGPGTRLTVT.

The rearrangement uses TRBV30 and TRBJ1-1; D is ambiguous. Trimming cost V 2 bases and J 0 bases, with 4 bases left between them. Germline-derived CDR1 and CDR2 are GTSNPN and SVGIG (reference sequence). This CDR3 is 12 amino acids long. The CDR3 coding sequence is TGTGCCTGGAGTCGTATGAACACTGAAGCTTTCTTT. Encoded protein: CAWSRMNTEAFF.

This clone showed up just once. The CDR3 loop is CASSTNPWDRGSYEQYF. CDR3 nucleotide sequence: TGTGCCAGCAGCACCAACCCATGGGACAGGGGTTCCTACGAGCAGTACTTC. The chain is built from TRBV9 and TRBJ2-7, with 10 nucleotides matching TRBD1. Germline V gives CDR1 SGDLS, CDR2 YYNGEE. The junction had 11 bases not matched to a gene; V was cut back by 4 bases and J by 1 base. CDR3 size: 17 residues. The full variable domain, completed using reference TRBV9 and TRBJ2-7, is DSGVTQTPKHLITATGQRVTLRCSPRSGDLSVYWYQQSLDQGLQFLIQYYNGEERAKGNILERFSAQQFPDLHSELNLSSLELGDSALYFCASSTNPWDRGSYEQYFGPGTRLTVT.

The chain's CDR3 is CATSRGKMDDYTF. The CDR3 coding sequence is TGTGCCACCAGCAGAGGGAAGATGGATGACTACACCTTC. This chain uses TRBV15 with TRBJ1-2; D is ambiguous. The CDR3 covers 13 residues. Trimming cost V 1 base and J 10 bases, with 13 bases left between them. CDR1 LNHNV and CDR2 YYDKDF come from the germline V gene (reference sequence).